One and the same sample provided the 30 T cell receptor beta chains below, sequenced in a study of Ad26.COV2.S vaccination and SARS-CoV-2 variants. Only in-frame clones appear in the TCRdb table, and some are missing; sequencing was by immunoSEQ multiplex PCR. The sample contains 350,000 to 500,000 clones, roughly 89% of which appear only once. The sample's treatment: 15 to 20 received Ad26.COV2.S at low or high dose, single or two shots; several received placebo; per-sample allocation not given. Collection of the samples took place on day 63 after the first injection of vaccine or placebo. This sample comprised peripheral blood, obtained in a trial of Ad26.COV2.S vaccine versus placebo. The source is a person aged 18-60 years who received the Ad26.COV2.S COVID-19 vaccine or a placebo.

The CDR3 here is CASSQDNRMTDTQYF. CDR3 coding DNA: TGTGCCAGCAGCCAAGACAACAGAATGACAGATACGCAGTATTTT. This chain links TRBV14 with TRBJ2-3, with D hard to call. The CDR3 is 15 residues long. Germline values: CDR1 SGHDN, CDR2 FVKESK. Trimming cost V 0 bases and J 3 bases, with 10 bases left between them.

This chain links TRBV7-6 with TRBJ2-3, with no clear D. CDR1 and CDR2 from the germline V gene are SGHVS and FNYEAQ. Trimming left V 5 bases short and J 3 bases short, with 18 bases between. CDR3 length equals 16 residues. The CDR3 DNA is TGTGCCAGCAGCCAACAGAACTATAGACCAACAGATACGCAGTATTTT. Residues: CASSQQNYRPTDTQYF.

This clone was seen a handful of times. The rearrangement links TRBV5-4 to TRBJ2-7; 9 bases fit TRBD1. CDR3 length equals 13 residues. From germline, CDR1 is SGHNT and CDR2 YYREEE (reference sequence). With V trimmed by 4 bases and J by 5 bases, 4 bases remained unmatched. The DNA for the CDR3 is TGTGCCAGCAGCCCAGACAGGGGGAACGAGCAGTACTTC. It is translated as CASSPDRGNEQYF.

The rearrangement joins TRBV21-1 to TRBJ1-1. TRBV21-1 counts as a pseudogene. The CDR3 is made up of 11 amino acids. This CDR3 is CASRENTEAFF. CDR3 DNA: TGTGCCAGCAGGGAGAACACTGAAGCTTTCTTT.

The chain combines TRBV2 with TRBJ2-7, with 7 bases fitting TRBD1. V gave up 4 bases and J gave up 3 bases; unmatched junction bases: 6. The CDR3 is made up of 14 amino acids. Germline-derived CDR1 and CDR2 are SNHLY and FYNNEI. The CDR3 loop is CASSVRQGYYEQYF. The CDR3 DNA reads TGTGCCAGCAGTGTGAGACAGGGATACTACGAGCAGTACTTC.

This clone appeared a single time. This chain links TRBV18 with TRBJ2-7; TRBD1 or TRBD2 may be the D gene (5 bases each). Trimming left V 2 bases short and J 7 bases short, with 12 bases between. There are 13 residues in the CDR3. From germline, CDR1 is KGHSH and CDR2 LQKENI. CDR3 bases: TGTGCCAGCTCACCATCACGGGACGTTGAGCAGTACTTC. It encodes CASSPSRDVEQYF.

The chain combines TRBV20-1 with TRBJ2-2; TRBD1 or TRBD2 may be the D gene (5 bases each). The CDR3 has 14 residues. The V end lost 3 bases, the J end lost 3 bases, and 11 bases lay between the germline ends. Germline CDR1 DFQATT, CDR2 SNEGSKA (reference sequence). The CDR3 sequence is CSASGGFYTGELFF. The CDR3 nucleotides read TGCAGTGCTAGTGGGGGATTTTACACCGGGGAGCTGTTTTTT.

This chain uses TRBV6-6 with TRBJ2-5; 7 bases are a match to TRBD2. There are 15 residues in the CDR3. Germline CDR1 and CDR2: MNHNY and SVGAGI (reference sequence). The trim removed 0 bases at V and 4 bases at J, leaving 5 bases unmatched. DNA for the CDR3: TGTGCCAGCAGTTACTCTGCGGGAGCCGGAGAGACCCAGTACTTC. Translation gives CASSYSAGAGETQYF.

The chain combines TRBV2 with TRBJ1-3, with D possibly being TRBD1 (5 bases). This CDR3 comprises 14 residues. V shed 6 bases and J shed 8 bases, with 17 bases lying between them. Germline assignment: CDR1 SNHLY and CDR2 FYNNEI. CDR3 nucleotide sequence: TGTGCCAGCAGAGTCGACAGCCATTGGGACACCATATATTTT. As protein: CASRVDSHWDTIYF.

The chain uses TRBV5-6 and TRBJ2-7; the D is unclear. V gave up 0 bases and J gave up 4 bases, with 8 bases separating them. Germline V gene sequence: CDR1 SGHDT, CDR2 YYEEEE. The CDR3 sequence is 13 residues long. DNA of the CDR3: TGTGCCAGCAGCTTGGGCCTCACGTACGAGCAGTACTTC. Translating gives CASSLGLTYEQYF.

The J gene is TRBJ1-2, the V gene TRBV15; D unresolved. The CDR3 contains 14 residues. Germline values: CDR1 LNHNV, CDR2 YYDKDF (reference sequence). V was trimmed by 4 bases and J by 7 bases, leaving 16 bases between them. The CDR3 coding sequence is TGTGCCACCAGCATAATCTCCCCTATTCTTGGCTACACCTTC. Protein product: CATSIISPILGYTF.

For the CDR3, the DNA is TGCGCCAGCAGGGCCAACTATGGCTACACCTTC. Translated: CASRANYGYTF. The chain couples TRBV5-1 to TRBJ1-2; D call uncertain. This CDR3 is 11 amino acids long. The V gene lost 5 bases and the J gene lost 2 bases, with 4 bases spanning the gap. Germline V gene lookup returns CDR1 SGHRS and CDR2 YFSETQ.

The V and J genes are TRBV7-3 and TRBJ2-2; D uncertain. V dropped 0 bases and J dropped 5 bases, with 7 bases sitting between them. CDR1 is SGHTA, CDR2 FQGTGA, per germline. The CDR3 extends over 14 amino acids. The CDR3 loop is CASSLTGGTGELFF. The DNA of the CDR3 is TGTGCCAGCAGCTTAACGGGTGGGACCGGGGAGCTGTTTTTT. Based on the CDR3 plus reference TRBV7-3 and TRBJ2-2, the full variable domain is GAGVSQTPSNKVTEKGKYVELRCDPISGHTALYWYRQSLGQGPEFLIYFQGTGAADDSGLPNDRFFAVRPEGSVSTLKIQRTERGDSAVYLCASSLTGGTGELFFGEGSRLTVL.

The V and J genes are TRBV7-2 and TRBJ2-3, with 9 bases matching TRBD2. This CDR3 region has 15 residues. Germline V CDR1 and CDR2: SGHTA, FQGNSA. After removal of 2 bases from V and 3 bases from J, the junction contained 3 bases not matched to a gene. The DNA of the CDR3 is TGTGCCAGCAGCTTATTTCTAGCGGGGACAGATACGCAGTATTTT. Amino acid sequence: CASSLFLAGTDTQYF.

The chain links TRBV7-2 to TRBJ1-1; D may be TRBD1 (5 bases). Germline V gives CDR1 SGHTA, CDR2 FQGNSA. V lost 3 bases and J lost 4, with 12 bases in between. This CDR3 spans 14 amino acids. CDR3 sequence reads: CASSFAGGGTEAFF. CDR3 nucleotide sequence: TGTGCCAGCAGCTTCGCCGGGGGGGGCACTGAAGCTTTCTTT.

This chain joins TRBV7-3 and TRBJ2-1; the D is unclear. From germline, CDR1 is SGHTA and CDR2 FQGTGA. CDR3 length equals 12 residues. The V and J ends lost 0 bases and 8 bases respectively, with 5 bases between them. The CDR3 loop reads CASSLTGYEQFF. The DNA of the CDR3 is TGTGCCAGCAGCTTAACGGGGTATGAGCAGTTCTTC.

The rearrangement joins TRBV5-1 to TRBJ2-2; D is perhaps TRBD1 (6 bases). The CDR3 length is 14 residues. The germline gives CDR1 SGHRS, CDR2 YFSETQ. The V end was cut by 5 bases, the J end by 2 bases, with 10 bases between. CDR3 coding DNA: TGCGCCAGCAGACGGGACACCAACACCGGGGAGCTGTTTTTT. Translated, it gives CASRRDTNTGELFF.

This clone was observed once. An end of the junction does not agree with germline; a read error may underlie this. V usage is TRBV7-7 and J usage is TRBJ2-2, with 11 bases fitting TRBD2. The CDR3 is made up of 15 amino acids. From germline, CDR1 is SSHAT and CDR2 FNYEAQ (reference sequence). The CDR3 loop reads CASSPRLAGTGELFF. CDR3 sequence (DNA): TGTGCTAGCAGCCCCCGACTAGCGGGGACCGGGGAGCTGTTTTTT.

This chain joins TRBV27 and TRBJ2-7; 11 positions match TRBD2. The CDR3 is made up of 19 amino acids. V lost 2 bases, J lost 4 bases, and 16 bases stayed unmatched. The V gene's germline CDR1 is MNHEY and CDR2 SMNVEV (reference sequence). DNA of the CDR3: TGTGCCAGCAGTTTAAGGGGGCGAGTAGCGGGAGGGCCGAATTACGAGCAGTACGTC. This sequence encodes CASSLRGRVAGGPNYEQYV.

The chain recombines TRBV27 with TRBJ2-1; TRBD2 is a possible D gene (5 bases). Germline assignment: CDR1 MNHEY and CDR2 SMNVEV (reference sequence). The V end was cut by 6 bases, the J end by 5 bases, with 8 bases between. CDR3 length: 12 amino acids. The chain's CDR3 is CASSGLDNEQFF. For the CDR3, the DNA is TGTGCCAGCAGCGGACTTGACAATGAGCAGTTCTTC.

The chain combines TRBV4-3 with TRBJ2-1; 8 positions agree with TRBD2. V shed 1 base, J shed 5 bases, and the junction held 10 bases outside the gene matches. Germline lookup yields CDR1 LGHNA and CDR2 YSLEER. This CDR3 has 17 residues. The CDR3 is CASSQVLAGGLNNEQFF. CDR3 in DNA: TGCGCCAGCAGCCAAGTATTGGCGGGGGGCCTTAACAATGAGCAGTTCTTC.

CDR3 nucleotide sequence: TGTGCCAGCAGAGGGGGGGGAACCGGGGAGCTGTTTTTT. Translation gives CASRGGGTGELFF. This rearrangement joins TRBV6-5 to TRBJ2-2, with D tentatively TRBD2 (7 bases). This CDR3 has 13 amino acids. Trimming stripped 6 bases from V and 5 bases from J, with 10 bases between. The germline V gene encodes CDR1 MNHEY and CDR2 SVGAGI.

V is TRBV18 and J is TRBJ2-7, with 8 positions matching TRBD2. Looked up from germline, CDR1 is KGHSH and CDR2 is LQKENI. J gave up 5 bases and V 4 bases, and 7 bases lay outside the gene matches. The CDR3 extends over 14 amino acids. This CDR3 reads CASSQSGGSHEQYV. For the CDR3, the DNA is TGTGCCAGCTCACAAAGCGGGGGATCCCACGAGCAGTACGTC.

This clone appeared a few times. This chain uses TRBV19 with TRBJ2-1; tentatively, D is TRBD1 or TRBD2 (5 bases each). Germline CDR1 and CDR2: LNHDA and SQIVND (reference sequence). Trimming took off 3 bases at V and 6 bases at J, with 12 bases between the two ends. CDR3 length: 14 amino acids. The CDR3: CASSMRQGRNEQFF. The CDR3 bases are TGTGCCAGTAGTATGAGGCAGGGACGCAATGAGCAGTTCTTC. Complete variable domain (other parts from reference TRBV19 and TRBJ2-1): DGGITQSPKYLFRKEGQNVTLSCEQNLNHDAMYWYRQDPGQGLRLIYYSQIVNDFQKGDIAEGYSVSREKKESFPLTVTSAQKNPTAFYLCASSMRQGRNEQFFGPGTRLTVL.

This sequence joins TRBV7-9 and TRBJ2-1, with TRBD2 matching 13 bases. The V segment lost 4 bases and the J segment 3 bases; nucleotides outside the gene matches: 9. The CDR3 totals 18 residues. CDR1 and CDR2 from the germline V gene are SEHNR and FQNEAQ (reference sequence). CDR3 loop: CASSSQTSGGWDYNEQFF. In DNA, the CDR3 is TGTGCCAGCAGCTCCCAGACTAGCGGGGGGTGGGACTACAATGAGCAGTTCTTC.

The rearrangement links TRBV28 to TRBJ2-7; 7 bases are shared with TRBD2. The V segment lost 6 bases and the J segment 4 bases; nucleotides outside the gene matches: 9. The CDR3 totals 14 residues. Germline V lookup: CDR1 MDHEN, CDR2 SYDVKM. The CDR3 is CASSAGGIEYEQYF. The CDR3 DNA sequence: TGTGCCAGCAGCGCCGGGGGGATTGAGTACGAGCAGTACTTC.

This chain joins TRBV9 and TRBJ2-1; no firm D call. The CDR3 spans 15 residues. Trimming left V 2 bases short and J 0 bases short, with 9 bases between. In germline, CDR1 is SGDLS, CDR2 YYNGEE. CDR3 bases: TGTGCCAGCAGCGTGACGTCCAGCTCCTACAATGAGCAGTTCTTC. This sequence encodes CASSVTSSSYNEQFF.

This chain links TRBV3-1 (or the pseudogene TRBV3-2) with TRBJ1-1; TRBD1 aligns across 7 bases. This CDR3 region has 13 residues. The V gene's germline CDR1 is LGHDT and CDR2 YNNKEL (reference sequence). J gave up 2 bases and V 8 bases, and 5 bases lay outside the gene matches. CDR3 nucleotide sequence: TGTGCCAGCGGGCGACAGGGAAACACTGAAGCTTTCTTT. Translating gives CASGRQGNTEAFF.

The rearrangement uses TRBV25-1 and TRBJ2-2; perhaps TRBD1 as D (5 bases). The germline V and J ends were trimmed by 5 bases and 3 bases, with 10 bases remaining between them. Germline values: CDR1 MGHDK, CDR2 SYGVNS. The length of the CDR3 is 14 residues. The CDR3: CASSFRADTGELFF. The CDR3 coding sequence is TGTGCCAGCAGTTTCAGGGCCGACACCGGGGAGCTGTTTTTT.

The chain recombines TRBV28 with TRBJ2-2; 7 nucleotides align to TRBD2. The germline gives CDR1 MDHEN, CDR2 SYDVKM. The CDR3 runs 15 residues. Trimming at V came to 8 bases and at J to 7 bases, leaving 13 bases not matched to a gene. CDR3 residues: CASRVRAGVIGELFF. The CDR3 region has the DNA TGTGCCAGCCGCGTCCGGGCGGGGGTCATCGGGGAGCTGTTTTTT.